The text below deals with one T cell receptor beta chain. Germline CDR1 SNHLY, CDR2 FYNNEI. The ends lost 7 bases at V and 7 bases at J; junction bases unmatched: 10. This CDR3 comprises 15 residues. TCRdb's copy holds only in-frame clones and misses some; the assay was immunoSEQ multiplex PCR. Here the sample spans approximately 2.5 million clones, approximately 90% being singletons. The sample is drawn from a study of shared clonotypes between healthy human individuals. This TCR derives from a man younger than 35 in good health. The rearrangement uses TRBV2 and TRBJ2-1; TRBD1 agrees at 10 bases. Material: naive CD4+ T cells sorted from blood. The subset is: CD45RA+ positively selected. Written as DNA, the CDR3 is TGTGCCAGCATCCCTGGGACAGGGGCGGGAAATGAGCAGTTCTTC. This encodes CASIPGTGAGNEQFF.